The TCR beta chain described here comes from a study of Ad26.COV2.S vaccination and SARS-CoV-2 variants. As for the study in general: Ad26.COV2.S shots went into the muscle once or twice, 56 days apart. Study results and limitations: Recipients given vaccine exceeded placebo recipients in spike-specific TCR breadth.

As to this clone: Its antigen is undetermined.

The treatment is: some 20 received Ad26.COV2.S at low or high dose, single or two shots; several received placebo; per-sample allocation not given. On day 63 after the first injection, vaccine and placebo recipients gave samples. Donation came from an adult in Boston who was aged 18-55 years. This CDR3 spans 13 amino acids. Per germline, CDR1 MNHEY and CDR2 SMNVEV (reference sequence). V lost 2 bases, J lost 2 bases, and 7 bases lay in between. Measured with immunoSEQ multiplex PCR; TCRdb has only the in-frame clones, and not every one. The sample contains 350,000 to 500,000 clones, 80% to 95% of which appear only once.

The sample here was peripheral blood, taken in a trial of Ad26.COV2.S vaccine versus placebo. This receptor was obtained from a person between 18 and 59 years old who received the Ad26.COV2.S COVID-19 vaccine or a placebo. The chain combines TRBV27 with TRBJ2-7, with D possibly matching TRBD1 (5 bases). Written as DNA, the CDR3 is TGTGCCAGCAGTTTAAAAGGGGCCTACGAGCAGTACTTC. This gives the protein CASSLKGAYEQYF.